This T cell receptor beta chain was obtained from a study of T cells in tuberculosis. TCRdb's table, derived via immunoSEQ multiplex PCR, lists solely in-frame clones and lacks some. Here the sample spans tens of thousands of clones, roughly 94% being singletons. This CDR3 is 16 amino acids long. V lost 5 bases to trimming and J lost 2 bases; unmatched junction nucleotides: 6. Germline loops: CDR1 SEHNR, CDR2 FQNEAQ (reference sequence). General observations from the study: Smaller distances to GMM-specific TCRs suggested their expansion in active tuberculosis.

A word on this clone: Its antigen remains unidentified.

The sequenced material came from PBMCs. This clonotype was obtained from a donor aged 10-29 years with latent tuberculosis or without tuberculosis infection. The chain joins TRBV7-9 to TRBJ2-3, with 11 nucleotides matching TRBD2. CDR3 nucleotides: TGTGCCAGCAGCCCTACTAGCGGGGGCTCCACAGATACGCAGTATTTT. Amino acid sequence: CASSPTSGGSTDTQYF.